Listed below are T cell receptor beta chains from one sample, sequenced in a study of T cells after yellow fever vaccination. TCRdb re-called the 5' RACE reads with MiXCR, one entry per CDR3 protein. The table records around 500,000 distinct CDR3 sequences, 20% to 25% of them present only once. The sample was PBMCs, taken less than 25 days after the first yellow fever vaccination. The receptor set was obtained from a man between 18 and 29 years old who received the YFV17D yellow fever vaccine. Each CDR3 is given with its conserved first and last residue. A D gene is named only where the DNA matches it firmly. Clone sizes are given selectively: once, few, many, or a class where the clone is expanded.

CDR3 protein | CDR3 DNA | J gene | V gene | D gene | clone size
CASGSLDREYDGYTF | TGTGCCAGCGGAAGTTTGGACAGGGAGTATGATGGCTACACCTTC | TRBJ1-2 | TRBV6-1 | TRBD1 | few
CASDRGYNEQFF | TGTGCCAGTGACAGGGGCTACAATGAGCAGTTCTTC | TRBJ2-1 | TRBV7-2 | TRBD1 | few
CASSGDRGYNEQFF | TGCGCCAGCAGCGGGGACAGGGGGTACAATGAGCAGTTCTTC | TRBJ2-1 | TRBV5-1 | TRBD1 | NA
CASSPGGRIQETQYF | TGTGCCAGCAGCCCGGGAGGGCGGATCCAAGAGACCCAGTACTTC | TRBJ2-5 | TRBV5-8 | TRBD2 | few
CSVEVGGRLGGYTF | TGCAGCGTTGAGGTAGGAGGCAGGCTTGGGGGCTACACCTTC | TRBJ1-2 | TRBV29-1 | NA | NA
CASSWGGQGGREKLFF | TGTGCCAGCAGCTGGGGAGGACAGGGTGGCCGTGAAAAACTGTTTTTT | TRBJ1-4 | TRBV7-2 | TRBD1 | NA
CATSRDPGAQNIQYF | TGTGCCACCAGCAGAGATCCAGGGGCCCAAAACATTCAGTACTTC | TRBJ2-4 | TRBV15 | NA | NA
CASRYNLGQGANEQYF | TGTGCCAGCAGGTACAATTTAGGACAGGGGGCGAACGAGCAGTACTTC | TRBJ2-7 | TRBV2 | TRBD1 | few
CSANVDVSGDGYTF | TGCAGCGCAAATGTTGACGTCTCCGGCGATGGCTACACCTTC | TRBJ1-2 | TRBV29-1 | NA | NA
CASSFSAAGEQFF | TGTGCCAGCAGCTTTAGTGCGGCGGGGGAGCAGTTCTTC | TRBJ2-1 | TRBV5-6 | NA | NA
CASSGLGTVLSEQFF | TGTGCCAGCAGTGGCCTCGGAACAGTCCTATCCGAGCAGTTCTTC | TRBJ2-1 | TRBV12-3/TRBV12-4 | NA | NA
CSVRGEGAEQFF | TGCAGCGTCAGGGGTGAGGGTGCTGAGCAGTTCTTC | TRBJ2-1 | TRBV29-1 | NA | NA
CASSLAFRGRFAYEQYF | TGTGCCAGCAGCTTAGCTTTCAGGGGGCGTTTCGCCTACGAGCAGTACTTC | TRBJ2-7 | TRBV7-2 | TRBD1 | NA
CASSLDPEQGVTSTLIPPYTF | TGCGCCAGCAGCTTGGACCCGGAACAGGGGGTCACCAGTACCCTCATTCCGCCCTACACCTTC | TRBJ1-2 | TRBV5-1 | TRBD1 | few
CSAGKGAQEQFF | TGCAGTGCTGGAAAGGGGGCGCAGGAGCAGTTCTTC | TRBJ2-1 | TRBV20-1 | TRBD1 | few
CSAPDRGAADPQYF | TGCAGTGCACCCGACAGGGGGGCGGCAGATCCGCAGTATTTT | TRBJ2-3 | TRBV20-1 | TRBD1 | NA
CASSRQPGLAGESETQYF | TGTGCCAGCAGTCGCCAACCGGGACTAGCGGGGGAAAGTGAGACCCAGTACTTC | TRBJ2-5 | TRBV6-2/TRBV6-3 | TRBD2 | NA
CASSSTSLDDRVEYGYTF | TGTGCCAGCAGCTCAACCTCTTTGGATGACAGGGTAGAATATGGCTACACCTTC | TRBJ1-2 | TRBV11-1 | TRBD1 | NA
CASSPPGRDRGSLETF | TGTGCCAGCTCACCTCCGGGGAGGGACAGGGGAAGCCTTGAAACTTTT | TRBJ1-1 | TRBV18 | TRBD1 | NA
CASSQPGLQETQYF | TGTGCCAGCAGCCAGCCCGGACTGCAAGAGACCCAGTACTTC | TRBJ2-5 | TRBV4-2 | NA | NA
CASSLVGSAAGNTIYF | TGTGCCAGCAGCTTAGTGGGGTCGGCAGCTGGAAACACCATATATTTT | TRBJ1-3 | TRBV11-2 | NA | few
CSAGRGLETQYF | TGCAGTGCTGGGAGGGGGCTGGAGACCCAGTACTTC | TRBJ2-5 | TRBV20-1 | NA | NA
CASSYDQGVHEQYF | TGTGCCAGCAGTTACGATCAGGGGGTCCACGAGCAGTACTTC | TRBJ2-7 | TRBV6-2/TRBV6-3 | TRBD1 | NA
CASSDPDETQYF | TGTGCCAGCAGTGACCCCGATGAGACCCAGTACTTC | TRBJ2-5 | TRBV25-1 | NA | many
CASTRTGDHYGYTF | TGTGCCAGCACAAGGACAGGGGATCACTATGGCTACACCTTC | TRBJ1-2 | TRBV6-2/TRBV6-3 | TRBD1 | NA